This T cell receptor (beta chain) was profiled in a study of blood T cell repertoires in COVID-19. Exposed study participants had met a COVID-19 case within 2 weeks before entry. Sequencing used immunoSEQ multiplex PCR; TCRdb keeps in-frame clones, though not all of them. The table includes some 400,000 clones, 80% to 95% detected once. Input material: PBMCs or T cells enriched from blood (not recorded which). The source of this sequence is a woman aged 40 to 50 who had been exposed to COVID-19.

This chain's CDR3 is CASRLEAARSYNSPLHF. Written as DNA, the CDR3 is TGTGCCAGCAGGCTAGAGGCAGCTCGCTCCTATAATTCACCCCTCCACTTT. V is TRBV5-5 and J is TRBJ1-6; the D is unclear. With 5 bases removed from V and 0 bases from J, the gap between germline ends came to 15 bases. This CDR3 is built from 17 residues. Germline V CDR1 and CDR2: SGHKS, YYEKEE (reference sequence).